Below, 29 T cell receptor beta chains from the same sample are listed, as sequenced in a study of cytomegalovirus exposure and HLA in healthy donors. With 60 Vbeta and 13 Jbeta primers, the PCR was carried out. Assay used: immunoSEQ multiplex PCR; TCRdb lists only in-frame clones, some missing. The profile shows roughly 100,000 clones, 74% of them singletons. The specimen sequenced was PBMCs. These receptors all stem from a man in his fifties or sixties in good health and CMV-seropositive.

The rearrangement uses TRBV7-3 and TRBJ2-2; D perhaps matches TRBD2 (6 bases). The CDR3 is made up of 14 amino acids. CDR1 is SGHTA and CDR2 is FQGTGA in the germline V gene. V lost 4 bases and J lost 6, with 12 bases in between. The CDR3 reads CASSSQPGAGELFF. The CDR3 DNA follows: TGTGCCAGCAGCTCACAACCGGGGGCCGGGGAGCTGTTTTTT.

The CDR3 bases are TGTGCCATCAGTGAGTTCACAGGGCTGGGCTCACCCCTCCACTTT. It is translated as CAISEFTGLGSPLHF. The V gene is TRBV10-3, the J gene TRBJ1-6, with a weak D call TRBD1 (6 bases). The CDR3 is 15 residues long. Germline CDR1 and CDR2: ENHRY and SYGVKD. Trimming left V 1 base short and J 10 bases short, with 14 bases between.

The chain is built from TRBV7-6 and TRBJ2-1; 9 positions match TRBD2. Trimming cost V 5 bases and J 7 bases; bases outside gene matches: 12. CDR3 length: 16 residues. In germline, CDR1 is SGHVS, CDR2 FNYEAQ. CDR3 coding DNA: TGTGCCAGCAGCCCTTATGAGGCGGGAGGGTTGAATGAGCAGTTCTTC. Residues: CASSPYEAGGLNEQFF.

The rearrangement links TRBV5-6 to TRBJ2-2; weak D call: TRBD2 (5 bases). V lost 3 bases and J 6 bases, leaving 12 bases between the germline ends. Germline loops: CDR1 SGHDT, CDR2 YYEEEE. The CDR3 sequence is 14 residues long. CDR3 sequence: CASSSGSLPGELFF. CDR3 DNA: TGTGCCAGCAGCTCGGGATCACTACCCGGGGAGCTGTTTTTT.

The V and J genes are TRBV7-6 and TRBJ1-1; 7 bases are shared with TRBD1. In germline, CDR1 is SGHVS, CDR2 FNYEAQ. The CDR3 totals 16 residues. Losses at the gene ends were 4 bases for V and 6 bases for J; bases not matched to a gene: 14. The CDR3: CASSSRATGMDPEAFF. The CDR3 nucleotides are TGTGCCAGCAGCTCCCGAGCGACAGGGATGGACCCTGAAGCTTTCTTT.

This chain connects TRBV4-2 to TRBJ2-7; TRBD2 aligns across 8 bases. Unmatched junction bases numbered 11, after V lost 4 bases and J lost 3 bases. This CDR3 contains 16 residues. CDR1 and CDR2 (germline): LGHNA, YNFKEQ. The CDR3 loop reads CASSPSLAEGIYEQYF. The CDR3 DNA sequence: TGTGCCAGCAGCCCTTCACTAGCGGAGGGGATCTACGAGCAGTACTTC.

This clone was picked up one time. This chain joins TRBV13 and TRBJ2-5; 11 bases are a match to TRBD2. V trimming: 5 bases; J trimming: 4 bases; junction bases outside the gene matches: 9. The CDR3 length is 16 residues. CDR1 is PRHDT, CDR2 FYEKMQ, per germline (reference sequence). CDR3 DNA: TGTGCCAGCAGCACCCAGACTAGCGGGATTGCAGAGACCCAGTACTTC. Amino acids: CASSTQTSGIAETQYF.

This clone was detected only once. The V and J genes are TRBV4-1 and TRBJ1-5, with a possible D match to TRBD1 (6 bases). Trimming cost V 0 bases and J 2 bases, with 14 bases left between them. From germline, CDR1 is MGHRA and CDR2 YSYEKL. The CDR3 extends over 17 amino acids. CDR3 DNA: TGCGCCAGCAGCCAAGATGCCCCGGCAGGGGGCAATCAGCCCCAGCATTTT. Amino acid sequence: CASSQDAPAGGNQPQHF.

V is TRBV2 and J is TRBJ2-1; 9 bases align to TRBD2. Germline-derived CDR1 and CDR2 are SNHLY and FYNNEI. The length of the CDR3 is 14 residues. V was clipped by 5 bases and J by 8 bases; unmatched bases: 7. The CDR3 region is CASSSGTSWYEQFF. In DNA, the CDR3 is TGTGCCAGCAGTTCCGGGACTAGCTGGTATGAGCAGTTCTTC.

This clone was counted between two and nine times. The J gene is TRBJ2-2, the V gene TRBV9; D remains ambiguous. Germline V gene lookup returns CDR1 SGDLS and CDR2 YYNGEE. The CDR3 totals 15 residues. Trimming shortened V by 0 bases and J by 4 bases, and 10 bases separated the two germline ends. CDR3 loop: CASSVALSGTGELFF. DNA of the CDR3: TGTGCCAGCAGCGTAGCTTTGTCGGGCACCGGGGAGCTGTTTTTT.

The V gene is TRBV5-6, the J gene TRBJ1-3; D gene ambiguous. Looked up from germline, CDR1 is SGHDT and CDR2 is YYEEEE. The V end was cut by 0 bases, the J end by 0 bases, with 7 bases between. This CDR3 has 15 amino acids. The CDR3 DNA follows: TGTGCCAGCAGCTTGGGACTGAACTCTGGAAACACCATATATTTT. Protein sequence: CASSLGLNSGNTIYF.

The chain combines TRBV11-2 with TRBJ1-1; 7 bases are a match to TRBD1. CDR1 and CDR2 from the germline V gene are SGHAT and FQNNGV. The CDR3 runs to 15 residues. V shed 0 bases, J shed 5 bases, and the junction held 6 bases outside the gene matches. CDR3 in amino acids: CASSLDPGGRTEAFF. The CDR3 DNA reads as TGTGCCAGCAGCTTAGATCCAGGGGGGAGGACTGAAGCTTTCTTT.

This sequence joins TRBV19 and TRBJ1-5; maybe TRBD1 (5 bases). The ends were cut back, 6 bases at V and 5 bases at J, with 20 bases in the middle. Germline assignment: CDR1 LNHDA and CDR2 SQIVND (reference sequence). This CDR3 is 16 amino acids long. CDR3 bases: TGTGCCAGTAGCACCTCCCAGGTGGGGGGAGATCAGCCCCAGCATTTT. Translated: CASSTSQVGGDQPQHF. Drawing the rest from reference TRBV19 and TRBJ1-5, the complete variable domain is DGGITQSPKYLFRKEGQNVTLSCEQNLNHDAMYWYRQDPGQGLRLIYYSQIVNDFQKGDIAEGYSVSREKKESFPLTVTSAQKNPTAFYLCASSTSQVGGDQPQHFGDGTRLSIL.

The chain recombines TRBV7-8 with TRBJ1-1; D perhaps matches TRBD1 (5 bases). The length of the CDR3 is 17 residues. Germline V gene data show CDR1 as SGHVS and CDR2 as FQNEAQ. V gave up 0 bases and J gave up 3 bases, with 17 bases separating them. The CDR3: CASSLAWGGTIDTEAFF. The CDR3 nucleotides read TGTGCCAGCAGCTTAGCCTGGGGAGGGACGATAGACACTGAAGCTTTCTTT.

This clone was found a few times. J is TRBJ2-1 and V is TRBV5-1; 7 positions agree with TRBD2. The germline gives CDR1 SGHRS, CDR2 YFSETQ. This CDR3 spans 17 amino acids. J gave up 7 bases and V 0 bases, and 13 bases lay outside the gene matches. The CDR3: CASSLVSLAGPRNEQFF. CDR3 bases: TGCGCCAGCAGCTTGGTTTCCTTAGCGGGCCCTCGTAATGAGCAGTTCTTC. Supplemented by reference TRBV5-1 and TRBJ2-1, the full variable domain reads KAGVTQTPRYLIKTRGQQVTLSCSPISGHRSVSWYQQTPGQGLQFLFEYFSETQRNKGNFPGRFSGRQFSNSRSEMNVSTLELGDSALYLCASSLVSLAGPRNEQFFGPGTRLTVL.

The chain carries TRBV5-6 and TRBJ2-7; D not certain. V was cut by 0 bases and J by 3 bases, with 7 bases left in between. CDR1 is SGHDT, CDR2 YYEEEE, per germline. The CDR3 loop spans 13 amino acids. The CDR3 loop reads CASSLGYGYEQYF. The CDR3 DNA is TGTGCCAGCAGCTTGGGATACGGCTACGAGCAGTACTTC.

The chain carries TRBV9 and TRBJ2-5; D is perhaps TRBD2 (7 bases). V gave up 4 bases and J gave up 0 bases, with 16 bases separating them. CDR1 and CDR2 from the germline V gene are SGDLS and YYNGEE. The CDR3 is 16 amino acids. CDR3 in DNA: TGTGCCAGCAGCACCCAAGGGGGGGTCCACCAAGAGACCCAGTACTTC. It encodes CASSTQGGVHQETQYF.

The chain joins TRBV2 to TRBJ1-1, with D possibly TRBD1 on 6 matching bases. V lost 7 bases and J lost 1, with 10 bases in between. Germline-derived CDR1 and CDR2 are SNHLY and FYNNEI. The CDR3 contains 13 residues. The CDR3 reads CASILGQNTEAFF. In nucleotides, the CDR3 is TGTGCCAGCATCCTGGGACAGAACACTGAAGCTTTCTTT.

The rearrangement joins TRBV9 to TRBJ2-7; 10 bases are shared with TRBD2. The CDR3 covers 19 residues. The V and J ends lost 4 bases and 6 bases, in that order; junction bases with no gene match: 22. Germline-derived CDR1 and CDR2 are SGDLS and YYNGEE. DNA of the CDR3: TGTGCCAGCAGCCCGTCGCTGGTAGCGGGGGGACCGGGGAGGGGCGAGCAGTACTTC. This translates into CASSPSLVAGGPGRGEQYF.

The chain combines TRBV4-1 with TRBJ2-3; TRBD2 matches 12 bases. V lost 0 bases and J lost 1; bases outside the gene matches: 5. CDR1 is MGHRA, CDR2 YSYEKL, per germline. The CDR3 consists of 18 residues. The CDR3 nucleotides are TGCGCCAGCAGCCAAGATTCAACTAGCGGGGGGCGCACAGATACGCAGTATTTT. It translates to CASSQDSTSGGRTDTQYF.

The chain couples TRBV5-6 to TRBJ1-2; 7 nucleotides line up with TRBD1. Looked up from germline, CDR1 is SGHDT and CDR2 is YYEEEE. The V gene end was trimmed by 4 bases and the J gene end by 2 bases; junction bases not matched to a gene: 2. The CDR3 covers 13 residues. The DNA of the CDR3 is TGTGCCAGCAGCCAGGACAGGAACTATGGCTACACCTTC. Translation gives CASSQDRNYGYTF. Drawing the rest from reference TRBV5-6 and TRBJ1-2, the complete variable domain is DAGVTQSPTHLIKTRGQQVTLRCSPKSGHDTVSWYQQALGQGPQFIFQYYEEEERQRGNFPDRFSGHQFPNYSSELNVNALLLGDSALYLCASSQDRNYGYTFGSGTRLTVV.

Points on this clone: This specimen includes other DNA sequences encoding the same CDR3. The V gene is TRBV29-1, the J gene TRBJ2-2; 7 nucleotides align to TRBD1. V shed 3 bases and J 4 bases; nucleotides not matched to a gene: 8. The CDR3 runs to 15 residues. In germline, CDR1 is SQVTM, CDR2 ANQGSEA. The CDR3 nucleotides are TGCAGCGTTGACGTGGGACAGAGTACCACCGGGGAGCTGTTTTTT. It is translated as CSVDVGQSTTGELFF.

The chain recombines TRBV7-9 with TRBJ1-1; the match to TRBD1 covers 7 bases. After removal of 4 bases from V and 11 bases from J, the junction contained 7 bases not matched to a gene. The CDR3 spans 12 residues. CDR1 and CDR2 from the germline V gene are SEHNR and FQNEAQ (reference sequence). CDR3 region: CASSSPRGRAFF. In nucleotides, the CDR3 is TGTGCCAGCAGCTCGCCCAGGGGGAGGGCTTTCTTT. Full variable domain (rest looked up from reference TRBV7-9 and TRBJ1-1): DTGVSQNPRHKITKRGQNVTFRCDPISEHNRLYWYRQTLGQGPEFLTYFQNEAQLEKSRLLSDRFSAERPKGSFSTLEIQRTEQGDSAMYLCASSSPRGRAFFGQGTRLTVV.

This clone was counted once. The rearrangement joins TRBV5-1 to TRBJ2-7, with D possibly TRBD1 on 6 matching bases. CDR3 length: 15 residues. The V gene's germline CDR1 is SGHRS and CDR2 YFSETQ. V lost 4 bases to trimming and J lost 6 bases, with 20 bases between them. CDR3 sequence: CASSRGTEQVIEQYF. Written as DNA, the CDR3 is TGCGCCAGCAGCAGGGGGACCGAACAGGTCATCGAGCAGTACTTC. Complete variable domain (other parts from reference TRBV5-1 and TRBJ2-7): KAGVTQTPRYLIKTRGQQVTLSCSPISGHRSVSWYQQTPGQGLQFLFEYFSETQRNKGNFPGRFSGRQFSNSRSEMNVSTLELGDSALYLCASSRGTEQVIEQYFGPGTRLTVT.

This chain links TRBV29-1 with TRBJ2-5, with D possibly TRBD1 on 6 matching bases. This CDR3 spans 14 amino acids. Per germline, CDR1 SQVTM and CDR2 ANQGSEA. Trimming took off 7 bases at V and 5 bases at J, with 20 bases between the two ends. CDR3 coding DNA: TGCAGCGGATCAGGGGTCGGGCCTGGTGAGACCCAGTACTTC. Encoded protein: CSGSGVGPGETQYF.

The CDR3 nucleotides are TGTGCCAGCAGTCGCGGGACAGGGGGTTACGAGCAGTACTTC. Its translation is CASSRGTGGYEQYF. The chain links TRBV27 to TRBJ2-7, with TRBD1 identical over 11 bases. Germline loops: CDR1 MNHEY, CDR2 SMNVEV (reference sequence). J lost 4 bases, V lost 5 bases, and 4 bases had no gene match. The CDR3 loop spans 14 amino acids.

The chain uses TRBV5-8 and TRBJ2-7; D perhaps matches TRBD2 (6 bases). Germline V gene lookup returns CDR1 SGHTS and CDR2 YDEGEE. Trimming cost V 3 bases and J 2 bases, with 9 bases left between them. The CDR3 is 13 amino acids. CDR3 region: CASSSGLPYEQYF. DNA of the CDR3: TGTGCCAGCAGCTCGGGACTCCCCTACGAGCAGTACTTC.

Comment on this clone: The sample carries other DNA sequences with the same CDR3. The genes are TRBV7-8 and TRBJ1-5; unclear D gene. Trimming took 1 base from V and 6 from J, leaving 22 bases between them. Germline V lookup: CDR1 SGHVS, CDR2 FQNEAQ. The CDR3 is made up of 18 amino acids. The CDR3 DNA reads as TGTGCCAGCAGCTTAGTTGGAGGAACCGCCAGCGGGAGTCAGCCCCAGCATTTT. It translates to CASSLVGGTASGSQPQHF. The full variable domain, in which reference TRBV7-8 and TRBJ1-5 provide the parts outside the CDR3, is GAGVSQSPRYKVAKRGQDVALRCDPISGHVSLFWYQQALGQGPEFLTYFQNEAQLDKSGLPSDRFFAERPEGSVSTLKIQRTQQEDSAVYLCASSLVGGTASGSQPQHFGDGTRLSIL.

J is TRBJ2-3 and V is TRBV5-6; D possibly corresponds to TRBD1 (5 bases). This CDR3 comprises 18 residues. V shed 4 bases and J shed 5 bases, with 26 bases lying between them. CDR1 and CDR2 from the germline V gene are SGHDT and YYEEEE. The CDR3 region has the DNA TGTGCCAGCAGCCCACCACCATGGGGCCGAACAAAGGGAGATACGCAGTATTTT. Translated: CASSPPPWGRTKGDTQYF.